This paragraph reports one T cell receptor (beta chain). This record comes from a study of blood T cell repertoires in COVID-19. In the study overall: Sources were T cells, B-cell-depleted T cells, or PBMCs; the material itself was cDNA or gDNA.

Sequenced by immunoSEQ multiplex PCR; TCRdb stores in-frame clones only, minus some. This table has nearly 250,000 clones, roughly 85% appearing once. Germline values: CDR1 LGHNA, CDR2 YSLEER. J gave up 1 base and V 6 bases, and 5 bases lay outside the gene matches. The CDR3 runs 14 residues. The TCR comes from a woman aged 50 to 65 with acute COVID-19. V usage is TRBV4-3 and J usage is TRBJ1-1; 7 bases are a match to TRBD1. The sample taken for sequencing was PBMCs or T cells enriched from blood (not recorded which). The CDR3 protein is CASSQTGKNTEAFF. The CDR3 bases are TGCGCCAGCAGTCAGACAGGGAAGAACACTGAAGCTTTCTTT.